This passage covers 30 T cell receptor beta chains from one sample sequenced in a study of T cell clusters in autoimmune cytopenias. Roughly 38,000 genome equivalents of blood DNA were amplified for TRB. TRB rearrangements were amplified by touch-down multiplex PCR with mixed TRB-A/B primers. TCRdb re-called the multiplex PCR reads and shows each CDR3 protein once, DNA omitted. Its table lists 6,000 to 9,000 distinct CDR3 sequences. These data were also reused for a study on T cell repertoires in aging, cancer and after chemotherapy.

The source material was peripheral blood. The source is a human donor in good health.

This clonotype is called medium-sized based on its frequency. The chain recombines TRBV6-5 with TRBJ1-4; the D gene TCRdb calls, TRBD1, cannot be checked with no DNA. Germline V CDR1 and CDR2: MNHEY, SVGAGI. This CDR3 region has 15 residues. The CDR3 protein is CASSYLGQPGEKLFF.

The chain employs TRBV6-2 or TRBV6-3 and TRBJ1-2; TCRdb picks TRBD1, but there is no DNA to check that call. From germline, CDR1 is MNHEY and CDR2 SVGEGT. The CDR3 is 14 residues long. CDR3 amino acids: CASSFPTGDYGYTF.

This clonotype is classed as medium-sized by frequency. The rearrangement links TRBV5-4 to TRBJ2-1. Germline CDR1 is SGHNT and CDR2 is YYREEE (reference sequence). The CDR3 loop spans 15 amino acids. CDR3 protein: CASSLDRGSYNEQFF.

Judged by frequency, this clonotype is medium-sized. CDR3 region: CASSPSGSETGELFF. The chain has TRBV18 and TRBJ2-2. The CDR3 is 15 residues long. CDR1 and CDR2 (germline): KGHSH, LQKENI.

In terms of frequency, this clonotype is medium-sized. This rearrangement joins TRBV6-6 to TRBJ1-5; no DNA is available, so the TRBD1 call from TCRdb remains unchecked. CDR3 length equals 15 residues. Germline CDR1 reads MNHNY; CDR2 reads SVGAGI (reference sequence). The CDR3 loop reads CASRSGGGSNQPQHF.

By frequency, this clonotype registers medium-sized (0.01 to 0.1%). The chain links TRBV19 to TRBJ2-3; the TRBD1 assignment by TCRdb is unverifiable without DNA. The CDR3 length is 14 residues. CDR1 and CDR2 from the germline V gene are LNHDA and SQIVND (reference sequence). The CDR3 sequence: CASRFTGPTDTQYF.

By frequency, this clonotype is medium-sized. This chain joins TRBV6-5 and TRBJ2-7; as DNA is missing, the TRBD1 call by TCRdb cannot be tested. The CDR3 totals 14 residues. CDR1 is MNHEY and CDR2 is SVGAGI in the germline V gene. This CDR3 is CASKPGTRGDEQYF.

This clonotype is medium-sized (0.01 to 0.1%) by frequency. The chain joins TRBV19 to TRBJ2-5; TCRdb's assignment of TRBD2 cannot be checked, as there is no DNA. This CDR3 is 15 amino acids long. The germline gives CDR1 LNHDA, CDR2 SQIVND (reference sequence). Here the CDR3 reads CASSISGLGGLTQYF.

The chain combines TRBV30 with TRBJ1-4; TCRdb's assignment of TRBD1 cannot be checked, as there is no DNA. Germline CDR1 reads GTSNPN; CDR2 reads SVGIG (reference sequence). This CDR3 is built from 14 residues. The CDR3: CAWSVRGGNEKLFF.

V usage is TRBV7-2 and J usage is TRBJ2-3; TCRdb proposes TRBD2, but this gene call is untestable without DNA. This CDR3 has 16 residues. The V gene's germline CDR1 is SGHTA and CDR2 FQGNSA. CDR3 sequence reads: CASSSPRLATTDTQYF.

This sequence joins TRBV6-5 and TRBJ1-6. The CDR3 is 13 amino acids. From germline, CDR1 is MNHEY and CDR2 SVGAGI. CDR3: CASSPSGNSPLHF.

Frequency places this clonotype as medium-sized. The chain recombines TRBV19 with TRBJ1-4. This CDR3 has 14 amino acids. Germline V gives CDR1 LNHDA, CDR2 SQIVND (reference sequence). The CDR3 reads CASSNSATNEKLFF.

The rearrangement uses TRBV7-9 and TRBJ2-2; without DNA, the TCRdb call of TRBD2 cannot be checked. The CDR3 sequence is 13 residues long. Germline loops: CDR1 SEHNR, CDR2 FQNEAQ (reference sequence). CDR3: CASSLASGGELFF.

In terms of frequency, this clonotype is medium-sized. The V call is TRBV6-1, the J call TRBJ2-3; TCRdb indicates TRBD2, and absent DNA this call remains unverified. Germline V gene sequence: CDR1 MNHNS, CDR2 SASEGT. This CDR3 contains 15 residues. The CDR3 region is CASSEARGLGDTQYF.

This clonotype is identified as medium-sized from frequency. The chain joins TRBV7-6 to TRBJ2-1; checking the TCRdb D call of TRBD1 is not possible without DNA. Germline-derived CDR1 and CDR2 are SGHVS and FNYEAQ. The CDR3 totals 16 residues. CDR3 amino acids: CASSPRGGTVNNEQFF.

CDR3 amino acids: CATSDSRTGGNEQYF. The chain joins TRBV24-1 to TRBJ2-7; absent DNA, TCRdb's TRBD1 call cannot be checked. Germline V gene sequence: CDR1 KGHDR, CDR2 SFDVKD. This CDR3 has 15 amino acids.

This clonotype is large by frequency. This sequence joins TRBV29-1 and TRBJ2-3. This CDR3 spans 12 amino acids. Looked up from germline, CDR1 is SQVTM and CDR2 is ANQGSEA. This CDR3 reads CSVEQLRDTQYF.

This chain links TRBV27 with TRBJ2-3; no DNA is available, so the TRBD1 call from TCRdb remains unchecked. The V gene's germline CDR1 is MNHEY and CDR2 SMNVEV (reference sequence). The CDR3 sequence is 16 residues long. CDR3 in amino acids: CASSLSIPGGTDTQYF.

CDR3 in amino acids: CASSSGVEETQYF. The genes are TRBV6-5 and TRBJ2-5; the D call from TCRdb, TRBD1, cannot be confirmed without DNA. This CDR3 has 13 residues. Germline V gene lookup returns CDR1 MNHEY and CDR2 SVGAGI.

The V and J genes are TRBV6-5 and TRBJ1-5; TCRdb's D gene call, TRBD1, goes unchecked for lack of DNA. The CDR3 extends over 14 amino acids. Germline V gene sequence: CDR1 MNHEY, CDR2 SVGAGI. The CDR3 sequence: CASSPLISNQPQHF.

The chain carries TRBV7-2 and TRBJ2-3; as DNA is missing, the TRBD2 call by TCRdb cannot be tested. Germline V lookup: CDR1 SGHTA, CDR2 FQGNSA. The CDR3 runs 16 residues. This CDR3 is CASSPPFSGVTDTQYF.

This clonotype is labeled medium-sized based on frequency. This rearrangement joins TRBV19 to TRBJ2-4. The CDR3 spans 12 residues. The germline gives CDR1 LNHDA, CDR2 SQIVND (reference sequence). The CDR3 region is CAGYRPKNIQYF.

CDR3 sequence: CASSPSGRGGEQFF. V usage is TRBV14 and J usage is TRBJ2-1; as DNA is missing, the TRBD2 call by TCRdb cannot be tested. Germline loops: CDR1 SGHDN, CDR2 FVKESK. This CDR3 region has 14 residues.

The rearrangement links TRBV18 to TRBJ1-2. This CDR3 is 14 amino acids long. In germline, CDR1 is KGHSH, CDR2 LQKENI. CDR3 loop: CASSPLSEDYGYTF.

The chain uses TRBV5-4 and TRBJ2-3. There are 14 residues in the CDR3. CDR1 and CDR2 from the germline V gene are SGHNT and YYREEE (reference sequence). This chain's CDR3 is CASSPQTSRNTQYF.

The chain uses TRBV12-3 or TRBV12-4 and TRBJ2-5; the D gene TCRdb calls, TRBD2, cannot be checked with no DNA. The length of the CDR3 is 14 residues. The CDR3 sequence: CASSPLAMGETQYF.

This clonotype is classed as medium-sized (0.01 to 0.1%) by frequency. The rearrangement joins TRBV19 to TRBJ2-3; TCRdb selects TRBD1, and the lack of DNA leaves this call unchecked. CDR1 is LNHDA, CDR2 SQIVND, per germline (reference sequence). The CDR3 extends over 14 amino acids. CDR3 residues: CASSIDPLTDTQYF. Full variable domain (remainder filled in from reference TRBV19 and TRBJ2-3): DGGITQSPKYLFRKEGQNVTLSCEQNLNHDAMYWYRQDPGQGLRLIYYSQIVNDFQKGDIAEGYSVSREKKESFPLTVTSAQKNPTAFYLCASSIDPLTDTQYFGPGTRLTVL.

The genes are TRBV30 and TRBJ1-1; TCRdb reports TRBD1, a call that lacks DNA to check it against. The germline V gene has CDR1 GTSNPN and CDR2 SVGIG (reference sequence). The CDR3 contains 12 residues. CDR3 amino acids: CASPGVNTEAFF.

J is TRBJ1-1 and V is TRBV6-5. The CDR3 length is 15 residues. Per the germline V gene, CDR1 is MNHEY and CDR2 is SVGAGI. CDR3 sequence reads: CASTPHGGAGTEAFF.

This clonotype counts as medium-sized by frequency. The chain carries TRBV5-6 and TRBJ2-2. Germline CDR1 reads SGHDT; CDR2 reads YYEEEE. This CDR3 is built from 15 residues. CDR3 protein: CASSLLAMNTGELFF.